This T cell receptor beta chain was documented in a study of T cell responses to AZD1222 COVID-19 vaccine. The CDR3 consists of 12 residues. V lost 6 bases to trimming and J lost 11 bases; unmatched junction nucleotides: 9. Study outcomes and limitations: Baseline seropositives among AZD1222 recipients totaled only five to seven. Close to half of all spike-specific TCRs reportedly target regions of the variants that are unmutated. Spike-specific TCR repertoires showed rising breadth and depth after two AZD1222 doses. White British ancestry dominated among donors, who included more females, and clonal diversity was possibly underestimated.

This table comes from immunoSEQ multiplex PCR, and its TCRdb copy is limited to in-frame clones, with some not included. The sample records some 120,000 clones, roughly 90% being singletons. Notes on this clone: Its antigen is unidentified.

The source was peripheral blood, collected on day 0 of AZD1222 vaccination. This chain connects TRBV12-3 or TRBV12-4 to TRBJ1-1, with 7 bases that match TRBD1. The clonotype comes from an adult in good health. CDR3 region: CASRTGAYEAFF. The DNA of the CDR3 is TGTGCCAGCAGAACAGGGGCCTATGAGGCTTTCTTT.